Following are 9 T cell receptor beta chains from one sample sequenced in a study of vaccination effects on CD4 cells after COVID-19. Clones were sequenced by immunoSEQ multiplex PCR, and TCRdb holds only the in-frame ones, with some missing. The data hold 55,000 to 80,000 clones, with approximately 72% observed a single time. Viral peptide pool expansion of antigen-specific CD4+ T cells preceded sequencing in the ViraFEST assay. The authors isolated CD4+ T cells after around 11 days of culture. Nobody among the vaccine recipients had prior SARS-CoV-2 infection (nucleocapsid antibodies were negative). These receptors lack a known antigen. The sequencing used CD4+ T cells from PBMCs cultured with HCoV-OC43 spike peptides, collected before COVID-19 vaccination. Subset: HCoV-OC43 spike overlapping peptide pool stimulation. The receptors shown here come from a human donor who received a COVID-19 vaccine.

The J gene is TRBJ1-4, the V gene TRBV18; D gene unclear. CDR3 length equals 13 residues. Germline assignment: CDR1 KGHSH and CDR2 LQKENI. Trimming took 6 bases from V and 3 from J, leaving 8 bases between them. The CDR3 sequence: CASSFSANEKLFF. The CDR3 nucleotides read TGTGCCAGCTCGTTCTCAGCTAATGAAAAACTGTTTTTT.

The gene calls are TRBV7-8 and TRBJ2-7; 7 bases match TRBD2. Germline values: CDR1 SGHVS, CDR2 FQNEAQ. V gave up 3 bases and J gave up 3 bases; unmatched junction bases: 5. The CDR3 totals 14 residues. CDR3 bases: TGTGCCAGCAGCTTTCGAGCGGGGAGCTACGAGCAGTACGTC. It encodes CASSFRAGSYEQYV.

CDR3 nucleotide sequence: TGCGCCAGCAGCCCGGGACAGGGGGGTAACACCATATATTTT. Protein sequence: CASSPGQGGNTIYF. This chain links TRBV5-1 with TRBJ1-3; TRBD1 matches 11 bases. CDR3 length: 14 residues. CDR1 and CDR2 (germline): SGHRS, YFSETQ. With 4 bases clipped from V and 7 bases from J, the junction kept 4 bases outside the gene matches.

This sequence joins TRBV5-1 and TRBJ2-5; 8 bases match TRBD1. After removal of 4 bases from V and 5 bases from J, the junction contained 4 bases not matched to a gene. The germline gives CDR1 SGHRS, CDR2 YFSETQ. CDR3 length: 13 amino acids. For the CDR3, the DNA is TGCGCCAGCAGCCCGGACAGGGTGGAGACCCAGTACTTC. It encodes CASSPDRVETQYF.

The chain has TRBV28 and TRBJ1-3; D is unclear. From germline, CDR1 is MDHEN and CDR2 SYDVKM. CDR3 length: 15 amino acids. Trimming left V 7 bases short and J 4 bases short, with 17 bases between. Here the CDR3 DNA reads TGTGCCAGCACCCCCTACTTCTCGGGGGGAAACACCATATATTTT. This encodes CASTPYFSGGNTIYF.

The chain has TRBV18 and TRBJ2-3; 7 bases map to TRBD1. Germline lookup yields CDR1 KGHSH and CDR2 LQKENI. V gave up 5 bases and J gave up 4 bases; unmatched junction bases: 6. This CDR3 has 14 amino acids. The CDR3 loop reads CASSTRQGPDTQYF. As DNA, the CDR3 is TGTGCCAGCTCAACCCGACAGGGACCAGATACGCAGTATTTT.

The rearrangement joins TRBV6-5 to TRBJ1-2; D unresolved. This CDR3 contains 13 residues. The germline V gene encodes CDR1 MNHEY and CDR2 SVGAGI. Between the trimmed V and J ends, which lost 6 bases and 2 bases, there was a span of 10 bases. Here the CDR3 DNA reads TGTGCCAGCAGGCCCGCGCACAACTATGGCTACACCTTC. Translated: CASRPAHNYGYTF.

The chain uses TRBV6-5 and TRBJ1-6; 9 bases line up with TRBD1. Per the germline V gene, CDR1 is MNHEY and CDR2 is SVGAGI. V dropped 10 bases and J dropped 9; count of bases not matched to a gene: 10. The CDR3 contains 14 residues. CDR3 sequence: CATRPDRGGSPLHF. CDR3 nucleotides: TGTGCCACGCGACCGGACAGGGGAGGTTCACCCCTCCACTTT.

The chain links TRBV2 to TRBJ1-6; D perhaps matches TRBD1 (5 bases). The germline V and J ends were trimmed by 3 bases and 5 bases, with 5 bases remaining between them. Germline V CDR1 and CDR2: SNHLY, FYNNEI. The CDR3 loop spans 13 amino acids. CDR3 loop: CASSDRDNSPLHF. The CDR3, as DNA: TGTGCCAGCAGTGACAGGGATAATTCACCCCTCCACTTT.